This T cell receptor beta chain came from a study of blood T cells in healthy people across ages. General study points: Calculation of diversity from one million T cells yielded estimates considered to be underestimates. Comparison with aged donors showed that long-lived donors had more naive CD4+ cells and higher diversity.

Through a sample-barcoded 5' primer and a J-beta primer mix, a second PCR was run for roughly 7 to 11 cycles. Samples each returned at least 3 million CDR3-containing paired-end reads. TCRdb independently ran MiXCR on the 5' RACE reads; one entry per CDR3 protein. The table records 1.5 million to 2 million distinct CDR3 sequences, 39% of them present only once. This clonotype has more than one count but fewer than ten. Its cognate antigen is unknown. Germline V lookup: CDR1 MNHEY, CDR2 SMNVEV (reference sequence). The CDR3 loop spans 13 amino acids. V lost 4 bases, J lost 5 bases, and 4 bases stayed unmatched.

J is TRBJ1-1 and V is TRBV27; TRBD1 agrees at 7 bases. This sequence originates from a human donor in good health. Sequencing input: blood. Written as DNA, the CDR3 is TGTGCCAGCAGTTCAGGGGGATTGACTGAAGCTTTCTTT. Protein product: CASSSGGLTEAFF.